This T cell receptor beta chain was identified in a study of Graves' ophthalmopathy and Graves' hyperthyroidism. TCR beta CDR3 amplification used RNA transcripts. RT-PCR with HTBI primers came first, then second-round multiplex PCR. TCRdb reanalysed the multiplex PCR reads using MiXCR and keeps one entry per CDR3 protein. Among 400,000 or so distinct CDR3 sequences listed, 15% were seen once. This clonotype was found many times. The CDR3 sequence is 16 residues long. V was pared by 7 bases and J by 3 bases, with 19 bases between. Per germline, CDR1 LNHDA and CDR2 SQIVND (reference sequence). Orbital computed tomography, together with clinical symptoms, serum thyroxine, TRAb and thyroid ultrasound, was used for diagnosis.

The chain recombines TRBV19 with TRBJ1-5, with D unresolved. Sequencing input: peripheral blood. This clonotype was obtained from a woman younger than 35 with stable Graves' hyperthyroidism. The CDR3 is CASTTSLGWVNQPQHF. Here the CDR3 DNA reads TGTGCCAGTACCACGAGTCTGGGATGGGTCAATCAGCCCCAGCATTTT.